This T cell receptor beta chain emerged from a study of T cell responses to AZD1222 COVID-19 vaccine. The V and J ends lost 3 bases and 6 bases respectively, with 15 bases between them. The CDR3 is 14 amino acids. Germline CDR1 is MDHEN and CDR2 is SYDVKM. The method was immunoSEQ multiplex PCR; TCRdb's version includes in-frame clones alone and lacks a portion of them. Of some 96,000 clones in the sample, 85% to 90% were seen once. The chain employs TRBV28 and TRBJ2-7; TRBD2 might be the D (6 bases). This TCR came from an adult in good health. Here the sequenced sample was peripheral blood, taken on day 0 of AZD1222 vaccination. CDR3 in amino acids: CASSFPGSWSEQYF. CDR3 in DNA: TGTGCCAGCAGTTTCCCCGGGAGCTGGTCCGAGCAGTACTTC.